Each of the 25 T cell receptor beta chains below was sequenced from the same sample in a study of blood T cell repertoires in COVID-19. Here immunoSEQ multiplex PCR was the method, and the copy in TCRdb shows in-frame clones only, minus some. The sample records 72,000 or so clones, 85% to 90% being singletons. Sequencing was performed on peripheral blood. These receptors originate from a man aged 55 to 70 with acute or convalescent COVID-19.

The CDR3 loop is CASSLLGRATNEKLFF. DNA for the CDR3: TGCGCCAGCAGCTTGTTGGGGAGGGCAACTAATGAAAAACTGTTTTTT. The chain joins TRBV5-1 to TRBJ1-4; the D is unclear. Germline V CDR1 and CDR2: SGHRS, YFSETQ. The CDR3 consists of 16 residues. With 1 base removed from V and 0 bases from J, the gap between germline ends came to 10 bases.

The chain carries TRBV10-1 and TRBJ2-1; TRBD2 matches at 15 bases. The CDR3 loop spans 16 amino acids. Per germline, CDR1 WNHNN and CDR2 SYGVQD (reference sequence). With V trimmed by 6 bases and J by 8 bases, 8 bases remained unmatched. In DNA, the CDR3 is TGCGCCAGCAGCCGGACTAGCGGGGGGGGACTAGATGAGCAGTTCTTC. It translates to CASSRTSGGGLDEQFF.

This clone was detected a few times. This chain connects TRBV6-5 to TRBJ1-4; possible D gene TRBD1, 5 bases. Germline V lookup: CDR1 MNHEY, CDR2 SVGAGI. The germline V and J ends were trimmed by 6 bases and 7 bases, with 15 bases remaining between them. CDR3 size: 14 residues. CDR3 region: CASSQGSTSEKLFF. DNA for the CDR3: TGTGCCAGCAGCCAGGGTTCTACAAGTGAAAAACTGTTTTTT.

The genes are TRBV6-5 and TRBJ2-2, with D unclear. V shed 8 bases and J shed 5 bases, with 15 bases lying between them. CDR1 and CDR2 from the germline V gene are MNHEY and SVGAGI. There are 14 residues in the CDR3. In DNA, the CDR3 is TGTGCCAGCGGGCGCCTTGTCGGAACCGGGGAGCTGTTTTTT. It translates to CASGRLVGTGELFF.

V usage is TRBV10-2 and J usage is TRBJ1-2; D is unresolved. Between the trimmed V and J ends, which lost 3 bases and 4 bases, there was a span of 6 bases. This CDR3 has 12 amino acids. Looked up from germline, CDR1 is WSHSY and CDR2 is SAAADI. CDR3 coding DNA: TGCGCCAGCAGTGACAACAGCTATGGCTACACCTTC. This gives the protein CASSDNSYGYTF.

This clone was recorded only once. The chain has TRBV5-4 and TRBJ1-3; 7 bases map to TRBD1. The CDR3 spans 16 residues. The V segment lost 0 bases and the J segment 11 bases; nucleotides outside the gene matches: 14. Germline V gene data show CDR1 as SGHNT and CDR2 as YYREEE (reference sequence). This chain's CDR3 is CASSLVPSGGVAAIYF. The CDR3 DNA is TGTGCCAGCAGCTTGGTTCCTTCAGGGGGTGTCGCCGCCATATATTTT.

J is TRBJ1-1 and V is TRBV6-6; TRBD1 agrees at 7 bases. J gave up 3 bases and V 4 bases, and 5 bases lay outside the gene matches. Germline V gene lookup returns CDR1 MNHNY and CDR2 SVGAGI (reference sequence). The CDR3 has 14 amino acids. The CDR3 loop reads CASSSTDRDTEAFF. The CDR3 DNA reads as TGTGCCAGCAGTTCAACCGACAGGGACACTGAAGCTTTCTTT.

The sample holds a few counts of this clone. V gene TRBV10-3 combines with J gene TRBJ1-1; D unresolved. The V and J ends lost 11 bases and 4 bases respectively, with 14 bases between them. The V gene's germline CDR1 is ENHRY and CDR2 SYGVKD. CDR3 length: 12 amino acids. The CDR3 loop is CAGGAAVTEAFF. The CDR3 DNA reads TGTGCCGGTGGAGCGGCCGTCACTGAAGCTTTCTTT.

This rearrangement joins TRBV11-2 to TRBJ1-1, with a possible D match to TRBD1 (6 bases). The CDR3 has 14 amino acids. CDR1 is SGHAT and CDR2 is FQNNGV in the germline V gene. V dropped 1 base and J dropped 5 bases, with 11 bases sitting between them. CDR3 bases: TGTGCCAGCAGCTTAGTTCAGGGGTGGACTGAAGCTTTCTTT. This codes for CASSLVQGWTEAFF.

This clone has just a few counts. V usage is TRBV6-5 and J usage is TRBJ1-1, with D possibly being TRBD1 (6 bases). Trimming cost V 2 bases and J 0 bases, with 13 bases left between them. The CDR3 is 16 residues long. Germline assignment: CDR1 MNHEY and CDR2 SVGAGI. In nucleotides, the CDR3 is TGTGCCAGCAGTTACGGTTGGGGGCGGTTGAACACTGAAGCTTTCTTT. Encoded protein: CASSYGWGRLNTEAFF.

V and J are TRBV5-8 and TRBJ2-6; D gene uncertain. Looked up from germline, CDR1 is SGHTS and CDR2 is YDEGEE. V lost 1 base and J lost 0, with 5 bases in between. The CDR3 totals 15 residues. CDR3 in DNA: TGTGCCAGCAGCTTGCTGTCCTCTGGGGCCAACGTCCTGACTTTC. Protein product: CASSLLSSGANVLTF. Drawing the rest from reference TRBV5-8 and TRBJ2-6, the complete variable domain is EAGVTQSPTHLIKTRGQQATLRCSPISGHTSVYWYQQALGLGLQFLLWYDEGEERNRGNFPPRFSGRQFPNYSSELNVNALELEDSALYLCASSLLSSGANVLTFGAGSRLTVL.

V usage is TRBV5-1 and J usage is TRBJ2-3; D is ambiguous. Germline lookup yields CDR1 SGHRS and CDR2 YFSETQ. The V and J ends lost 0 bases and 0 bases respectively, with 5 bases between them. CDR3 size: 14 residues. The DNA for the CDR3 is TGCGCCAGCAGCTTGGCCTATAGCACAGATACGCAGTATTTT. This sequence encodes CASSLAYSTDTQYF.

The chain employs TRBV6-1 and TRBJ1-2, with no clear D. This CDR3 spans 13 amino acids. CDR1 is MNHNS, CDR2 SASEGT, per germline. V lost 2 bases and J lost 4, with 8 bases in between. The CDR3 DNA is TGTGCCAGCAGTGAAATTGGAGTCTATGGCTACACCTTC. It is translated as CASSEIGVYGYTF.

This chain joins TRBV7-8 and TRBJ2-3; 7 nucleotides align to TRBD1. Looked up from germline, CDR1 is SGHVS and CDR2 is FQNEAQ. V gave up 5 bases and J gave up 5 bases; unmatched junction bases: 1. The CDR3 extends over 12 amino acids. CDR3 coding DNA: TGTGCCAGCAGCCCAGGGGGAGATACGCAGTATTTT. Protein: CASSPGGDTQYF. Drawing the rest from reference TRBV7-8 and TRBJ2-3, the complete variable domain is GAGVSQSPRYKVAKRGQDVALRCDPISGHVSLFWYQQALGQGPEFLTYFQNEAQLDKSGLPSDRFFAERPEGSVSTLKIQRTQQEDSAVYLCASSPGGDTQYFGPGTRLTVL.

The genes are TRBV5-1 and TRBJ2-7; D is undetermined. The CDR3 has 13 amino acids. V lost 0 bases and J lost 3, with 7 bases in between. Germline CDR1 and CDR2: SGHRS and YFSETQ. The CDR3 reads CASSLGNYYEQYF. The CDR3 nucleotides are TGCGCCAGCAGCTTGGGAAACTACTACGAGCAGTACTTC.

The V gene is TRBV29-1, the J gene TRBJ2-7, with D perhaps matching TRBD1 (5 bases). This CDR3 has 11 amino acids. The germline V and J ends were trimmed by 7 bases and 6 bases, with 13 bases remaining between them. CDR1 and CDR2 from the germline V gene are SQVTM and ANQGSEA. Here the CDR3 reads CSARTSGEQYF. CDR3 DNA: TGCAGCGCGAGGACATCGGGCGAGCAGTACTTC.

This clone was observed a single time. The V gene is TRBV21-1, the J gene TRBJ2-3; the table's D call of TRBD2 was not tested on the DNA. TRBV21-1 corresponds to a pseudogene. There are 18 residues in the CDR3. DNA for the CDR3: TGTGCCAGCAGCCGCCCTAACAGACTAGCGGGGACGGTAGATACGCAGTATTTT. Encoded protein: CASSRPNRLAGTVDTQYF.

In this sample, this clone turned up a few times. The rearrangement links TRBV7-9 to TRBJ1-5; D not certain. The V end was cut by 5 bases, the J end by 4 bases, with 9 bases between. CDR1 and CDR2 from the germline V gene are SEHNR and FQNEAQ (reference sequence). This CDR3 spans 13 amino acids. CDR3 sequence reads: CASSKGQNQPQHF. Here the CDR3 DNA reads TGTGCCAGCAGCAAAGGGCAGAATCAGCCCCAGCATTTT. Full variable domain (remainder filled in from reference TRBV7-9 and TRBJ1-5): DTGVSQNPRHKITKRGQNVTFRCDPISEHNRLYWYRQTLGQGPEFLTYFQNEAQLEKSRLLSDRFSAERPKGSFSTLEIQRTEQGDSAMYLCASSKGQNQPQHFGDGTRLSIL.

J is TRBJ2-5 and V is TRBV15, with D uncertain. Trimming stripped 3 bases from V and 1 base from J, with 9 bases between. Germline V gives CDR1 LNHNV, CDR2 YYDKDF (reference sequence). This CDR3 comprises 14 residues. In DNA, the CDR3 is TGTGCCACCAGCAGCAGCGATTTCCAAGAGACCCAGTACTTC. Translating gives CATSSSDFQETQYF.

The rearrangement links TRBV2 to TRBJ1-5; possible D gene TRBD1, 6 bases. Trimming stripped 6 bases from V and 6 bases from J, with 18 bases between. The CDR3 extends over 15 amino acids. CDR1 and CDR2 from the germline V gene are SNHLY and FYNNEI. The DNA for the CDR3 is TGTGCCAGCAGGGGAGGGGGGTTACGTGGTCAGCCCCAGCATTTT. This codes for CASRGGGLRGQPQHF.

This chain links TRBV6-1 with TRBJ1-1, with TRBD1 matching over 9 bases. The CDR3 is 14 amino acids. The V segment lost 3 bases and the J segment 1 base; nucleotides outside the gene matches: 0. CDR1 is MNHNS and CDR2 is SASEGT in the germline V gene. CDR3 sequence: CASSEDRGNTEAFF. As DNA, the CDR3 is TGTGCCAGCAGTGAGGACAGGGGGAACACTGAAGCTTTCTTT.

This clone was detected once. V gene TRBV6-1 combines with J gene TRBJ2-4, with TRBD1 matching 8 bases. Trimming removed 2 bases from V and 0 bases from J; junction bases left unmatched: 9. The CDR3 length is 18 residues. Per the germline V gene, CDR1 is MNHNS and CDR2 is SASEGT. The DNA for the CDR3 is TGTGCCAGCAGTGAAATAGTAGGGACAGGATTAGCCAAAAACATTCAGTACTTC. Amino acid sequence: CASSEIVGTGLAKNIQYF.

The V call is TRBV15, the J call TRBJ1-1; TRBD1 might be the D (6 bases). CDR1 is LNHNV, CDR2 YYDKDF, per germline (reference sequence). V was trimmed by 0 bases and J by 0 bases, leaving 14 bases between them. The CDR3 spans 17 residues. CDR3 DNA: TGTGCCACCAGCAGAGATCTGCGGGGGGCCGTGAACACTGAAGCTTTCTTT. Translating it yields CATSRDLRGAVNTEAFF.

This clone came up once. The J gene is TRBJ1-6, the V gene TRBV14, with D unresolved. Trimming left V 0 bases short and J 9 bases short, with 9 bases between. The CDR3 contains 14 residues. CDR1 and CDR2 (germline): SGHDN, FVKESK. DNA for the CDR3: TGTGCCAGCAGCCAAGAGAGCTGGTCTTCACCCCTCCACTTT. The encoded protein is CASSQESWSSPLHF. Complete variable domain (other parts from reference TRBV14 and TRBJ1-6): EAGVTQFPSHSVIEKGQTVTLRCDPISGHDNLYWYRRVMGKEIKFLLHFVKESKQDESGMPNNRFLAERTGGTYSTLKVQPAELEDSGVYFCASSQESWSSPLHFGNGTRLTVT.

V and J are TRBV5-1 and TRBJ2-2; 8 nucleotides match TRBD2. Trimming took 7 bases from V and 3 from J; bases not matched to a gene: 8. The germline V gene encodes CDR1 SGHRS and CDR2 YFSETQ. CDR3 length: 15 amino acids. The CDR3 coding sequence is TGCGCCAGCCGCCCGGGGGGGGCAGACACCGGGGAGCTGTTTTTT. Translated: CASRPGGADTGELFF.